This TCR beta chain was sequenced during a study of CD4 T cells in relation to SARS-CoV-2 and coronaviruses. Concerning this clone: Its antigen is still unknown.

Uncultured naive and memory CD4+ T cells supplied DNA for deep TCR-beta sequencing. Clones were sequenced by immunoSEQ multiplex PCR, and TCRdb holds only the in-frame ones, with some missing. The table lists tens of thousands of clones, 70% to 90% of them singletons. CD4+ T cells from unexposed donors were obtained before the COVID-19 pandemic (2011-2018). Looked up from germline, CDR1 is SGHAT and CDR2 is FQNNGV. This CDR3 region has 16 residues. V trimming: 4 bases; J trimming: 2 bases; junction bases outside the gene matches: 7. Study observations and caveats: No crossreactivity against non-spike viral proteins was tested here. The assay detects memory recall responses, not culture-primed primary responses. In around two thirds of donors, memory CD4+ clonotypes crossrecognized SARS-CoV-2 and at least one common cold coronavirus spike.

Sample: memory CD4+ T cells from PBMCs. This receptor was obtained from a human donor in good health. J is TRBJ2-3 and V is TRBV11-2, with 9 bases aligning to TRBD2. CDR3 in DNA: TGTGCCAGCAGCTCGGGACTAGCAGTAAACACAGATACGCAGTATTTT. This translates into CASSSGLAVNTDTQYF. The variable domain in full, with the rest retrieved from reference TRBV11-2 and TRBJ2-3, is EAGVAQSPRYKIIEKRQSVAFWCNPISGHATLYWYQQILGQGPKLLIQFQNNGVVDDSQLPKDRFSAERLKGVDSTLKIQPAKLEDSAVYLCASSSGLAVNTDTQYFGPGTRLTVL.